The rows below give T cell receptor beta chains drawn from one sample of a study of blood T cell repertoires in COVID-19. Repertoires were generated with immunoSEQ multiplex PCR, while TCRdb's copy carries only in-frame clones and drops some. The sample yields some 200,000 clones, approximately 90% seen once. Material: peripheral blood. The source is a middle-aged man with acute or convalescent COVID-19. CDR3s include the opening cysteine and the closing phenylalanine or tryptophan. The D gene is left open where the match is weak. Rows give clone size only sometimes, using once, few, many, or a class for an expanded clone.

>.|TRBV19|14|TRBJ2-5|.
CASSPEVVRETQYF
TGTGCCAGTAGTCCAGAGGTGGTAAGAGAGACCCAGTACTTC
>.|TRBV25-1|14|TRBJ1-6|TRBD1
CASQGAPRNSPLHF
TGTGCCAGCCAGGGGGCGCCTAGGAATTCACCCCTCCACTTT
>.|TRBV7-8|17|TRBJ2-3|TRBD2
CASIGTSGRSAADTQYF
TGTGCCAGCATCGGGACTAGCGGGAGGTCCGCGGCAGATACGCAGTATTTT
>.|TRBV5-1|16|TRBJ2-3|TRBD2
CASTLKVAGITDTQYF
TGCGCCAGCACCCTCAAGGTAGCGGGGATCACAGATACGCAGTATTTT
>.|TRBV5-8|15|TRBJ2-7|TRBD2
CASSRGLAGGFEQYF
TGTGCCAGCAGCCGCGGACTAGCGGGAGGATTCGAGCAGTACTTC
>.|TRBV23-1|14|TRBJ1-2|.
CASSRLTPNYGYTF
TGCGCCAGCAGTCGCCTGACACCTAACTATGGCTACACCTTC
>.|TRBV24-1|15|TRBJ2-3|TRBD1
CATSDTDRGRGTQYF
TGTGCCACCAGTGACACGGACAGGGGGCGAGGTACGCAGTATTTT
>.|TRBV9|13|TRBJ2-2|.
CASTSANTGELFF
TGTGCCAGCACTAGCGCGAACACCGGGGAGCTGTTTTTT
>.|TRBV4-3|18|TRBJ2-2|TRBD1
CASSQGTGTGHNTGELFF
TGCGCCAGCAGCCAGGGTACCGGGACAGGGCATAACACCGGGGAGCTGTTTTTT
>.|TRBV6-5|15|TRBJ1-4|.
CASSYRTEINEKLFF
TGTGCCAGCAGTTACCGGACAGAAATAAATGAAAAACTGTTTTTT
>.|TRBV11-2|12|TRBJ2-3|.
CASSLTGSTQYF
TGTGCCAGCAGCTTAACGGGGAGTACGCAGTATTTT
>once|TRBV24-1|12|TRBJ1-2|.
CATSDYSYGYTF
TGTGCCACCAGTGATTATAGCTATGGCTACACCTTC
>.|TRBV6-5|15|TRBJ1-5|.
CASSTGGRGLQPQHF
TGTGCCAGCAGCACAGGAGGGAGGGGTTTACAGCCCCAGCATTTT
>.|TRBV19|13|TRBJ2-5|.
CASNKYTGETQYF
TGTGCCAGTAATAAATATACGGGTGAGACCCAGTACTTC
>.|TRBV28|16|TRBJ2-3|TRBD1
CASSSTGGQGPDTQYF
TGTGCCAGCAGTTCTACAGGGGGCCAAGGTCCAGATACGCAGTATTTT
>few|TRBV2|13|TRBJ2-7|.
CASRPDGVYEQYF
TGTGCCAGCCGCCCCGACGGAGTCTACGAGCAGTACTTC
>.|TRBV29-1|13|TRBJ2-4|TRBD1
CSGGDRGENIQYF
TGCAGCGGTGGCGACAGGGGAGAAAACATTCAGTACTTC
>.|TRBV4-3|15|TRBJ1-2|TRBD1
CASSQDWGTGAGYTF
TGCGCCAGCAGCCAAGATTGGGGGACAGGGGCTGGCTACACCTTC
>.|TRBV7-8|12|TRBJ1-2|.
CASSPGVGGYTF
TGTGCCAGCAGCCCAGGGGTGGGCGGCTACACCTTC
>.|TRBV10-2|13|TRBJ1-2|.
CASNTAGGSGYTF
TGCGCCAGCAACACGGCGGGGGGCTCTGGCTACACCTTC
>.|TRBV6-5|12|TRBJ1-5|.
CATQVGSQPQHF
TGTGCCACCCAGGTGGGCTCACAGCCCCAGCATTTT
>.|TRBV5-6|16|TRBJ1-6|TRBD1
CASSLVGTGGNSPLHF
TGTGCCAGCAGCTTGGTTGGGACAGGGGGCAATTCACCCCTCCACTTT
>.|TRBV6-5|14|TRBJ2-1|.
CASSKTRIRDEQFF
TGTGCCAGCAGTAAAACGAGAATCCGGGATGAGCAGTTCTTC
>.|TRBV19|17|TRBJ2-2|TRBD2
CASSTPGLALNTGELFF
TGTGCCAGTAGTACCCCCGGACTAGCGTTAAACACCGGGGAGCTGTTTTTT
>.|TRBV29-1|12|TRBJ1-1|.
CSVLQLNTEAFF
TGCAGCGTTCTACAGTTGAACACTGAAGCTTTCTTT
>.|TRBV27|15|TRBJ2-5|.
CASSRGTGAFETQYF
TGTGCCAGCTCCAGGGGGACGGGAGCGTTTGAGACCCAGTACTTC
>.|TRBV15|12|TRBJ2-1|TRBD2
CATSRDRREEFF
TGTGCCACCAGCAGAGATCGGCGGGAGGAGTTCTTC
>.|TRBV2|15|TRBJ2-2|TRBD1
CASSEQGANTGELFF
TGTGCCAGCAGTGAACAGGGGGCGAACACCGGGGAGCTGTTTTTT